This TCR beta chain was profiled in a study of CD8 T cells in Susac syndrome. The authors reverse transcribed roughly 0.5 to 1 ug RNA with random hexamers. The immunoSEQ assay covered 54 Vbeta and 13 Jbeta segments for CDR3. One entry per CDR3 protein, called by TCRdb with MiXCR from the immunoSEQ multiplex PCR reads. The sample lists around 170,000 distinct CDR3 sequences; about 94% were seen once. The V segment lost 1 base and the J segment 0 bases; nucleotides outside the gene matches: 7. CDR1 is LGHDT, CDR2 YNNKEL, per germline (reference sequence). The CDR3 is 17 amino acids. Sequencing of TCR beta covered CD8+ and CD4+ T cells obtained from blood. In its sample, this clonotype was seen once.

The V call is TRBV3-1, the J call TRBJ2-3; TRBD2 matches at 7 bases. The source material was CD4+ T cells from PBMCs. This receptor was identified in a human donor with Susac syndrome. In DNA form, the CDR3 reads TGTGCCAGCAGCCAAGGATTGGCTAGCGGTAGCACAGATACGCAGTATTTT. Its protein product is CASSQGLASGSTDTQYF.